Shown below are 16 T cell receptor beta chains from a single sample sequenced in a study of blood T cell repertoires in COVID-19. Profiling relied on immunoSEQ multiplex PCR, and the TCRdb table lists in-frame clones only, not all of them. The sample contains approximately 190,000 clones, approximately 92% of which appear only once. Sequencing was done on a sample of peripheral blood. The receptors originated from a man between 45 and 60 years old with acute or convalescent COVID-19.

This rearrangement joins TRBV5-6 to TRBJ2-3, with a tentative D call TRBD1 (6 bases). The germline V gene encodes CDR1 SGHDT and CDR2 YYEEEE. This CDR3 has 14 residues. Deletions cut 0 bases from V and 5 bases from J, with 10 bases between. The DNA of the CDR3 is TGTGCCAGCAGCTTGGAACAAGGGGGAGATACGCAGTATTTT. This encodes CASSLEQGGDTQYF.

V gene TRBV3-1 (or the pseudogene TRBV3-2) combines with J gene TRBJ1-5; D is unclear. V lost 1 base and J lost 4, with 11 bases in between. Germline V lookup: CDR1 LGHDT, CDR2 YNNKEL (reference sequence). The CDR3 totals 15 residues. CDR3 sequence (DNA): TGTGCCAGCAGCCAAGGCACTCCGGGGAATCAGCCCCAGCATTTT. Encoded protein: CASSQGTPGNQPQHF.

This clone was observed once. This chain connects TRBV4-1 to TRBJ2-7; D is unresolved. V was cut by 1 base and J by 0 bases, with 10 bases left in between. CDR3 size: 15 residues. Germline CDR1 MGHRA, CDR2 YSYEKL. This CDR3 is CASSQAQVSSYEQYF. The CDR3 coding sequence is TGCGCCAGCAGCCAAGCTCAGGTCAGCTCCTACGAGCAGTACTTC.

The chain employs TRBV28 and TRBJ1-3, with 7 positions matching TRBD1. CDR3 length: 13 residues. With 4 bases clipped from V and 4 bases from J, the junction kept 1 base outside the gene matches. Looked up from germline, CDR1 is MDHEN and CDR2 is SYDVKM. DNA of the CDR3: TGTGCCAGCAGTTGGGGACAGGGAAACACCATATATTTT. Translating gives CASSWGQGNTIYF.

DNA for the CDR3: TGTGCCAGTAGTAGCAATCCGGACAGCCGTGGGAATGAGCAGTTCTTC. Its translation is CASSSNPDSRGNEQFF. The chain links TRBV19 to TRBJ2-1; the D gene is possibly TRBD1 (6 bases). Trimming pared 4 bases from V and 7 bases from J, leaving 20 bases between. CDR1 LNHDA and CDR2 SQIVND come from the germline V gene (reference sequence). This CDR3 comprises 16 residues.

J is TRBJ2-2 and V is TRBV6-5; TRBD1 agrees at 10 bases. The V gene end was trimmed by 6 bases and the J gene end by 1 base; junction bases not matched to a gene: 2. CDR1 is MNHEY, CDR2 SVGAGI, per germline. This CDR3 has 15 amino acids. The CDR3 sequence: CASRGQGMNTGELFF. The CDR3 coding sequence is TGTGCCAGCAGGGGACAGGGGATGAACACCGGGGAGCTGTTTTTT.

V usage is TRBV10-3 and J usage is TRBJ2-3; 8 positions match TRBD2. With V trimmed by 9 bases and J by 5 bases, 4 bases remained unmatched. This CDR3 has 12 residues. Germline CDR1 ENHRY, CDR2 SYGVKD. DNA for the CDR3: TGTGCCATTAGCGGGGCGGGAGATACGCAGTATTTT. It specifies CAISGAGDTQYF.

This clone was recorded once. The chain carries TRBV11-2 and TRBJ2-3; D is perhaps TRBD1 (6 bases). CDR1 and CDR2 from the germline V gene are SGHAT and FQNNGV. CDR3 length: 19 amino acids. V was clipped by 1 base and J by 4 bases, with 24 bases between them. The CDR3 loop reads CASSLGGSWWDKAADTQYF. The CDR3 DNA reads TGTGCCAGCAGCTTAGGAGGCAGTTGGTGGGACAAGGCGGCAGATACGCAGTATTTT.

DNA of the CDR3: TGTGCCAGCAGCCAAGACAGAGCCAATCAGCCCCAGCATTTT. Translating it yields CASSQDRANQPQHF. J is TRBJ1-5 and V is TRBV5-4; D is perhaps TRBD1 (5 bases). Trimming cost V 4 bases and J 3 bases, with 11 bases left between them. The CDR3 sequence is 14 residues long. Germline lookup yields CDR1 SGHNT and CDR2 YYREEE (reference sequence).

The chain's CDR3 is CASSEVGGYNEQFF. CDR3 nucleotides: TGTGCCAGCAGTGAAGTAGGCGGATACAATGAGCAGTTCTTC. The gene calls are TRBV6-1 and TRBJ2-1; no reliable D call. Germline V CDR1 and CDR2: MNHNS, SASEGT. V lost 1 base, J lost 4 bases, and 8 bases lay in between. This CDR3 contains 14 residues.

The chain is built from TRBV9 and TRBJ1-2; 9 nucleotides agree with TRBD1. J was trimmed by 8 bases and V by 4 bases; bases with no gene match: 12. The CDR3 length is 15 residues. Germline lookup yields CDR1 SGDLS and CDR2 YYNGEE. CDR3 sequence (DNA): TGTGCCAGCAGCACTTGGACAGGGGAGGTTGAAGGCTACACCTTC. Translation: CASSTWTGEVEGYTF.

The CDR3 sequence: CASSPRGIQSSYNEQFF. The CDR3 bases are TGTGCCAGCTCGCCAAGGGGAATACAAAGCTCCTACAATGAGCAGTTCTTC. V usage is TRBV18 and J usage is TRBJ2-1; D is possibly TRBD1 (5 bases). The CDR3 loop spans 17 amino acids. V shed 6 bases and J shed 0 bases, with 18 bases lying between them. Germline lookup yields CDR1 KGHSH and CDR2 LQKENI.

The rearrangement uses TRBV6-1 and TRBJ2-2, with D perhaps TRBD2 (6 bases). The CDR3 consists of 14 residues. Trimming took 6 bases from V and 4 from J, leaving 12 bases between them. Per the germline V gene, CDR1 is MNHNS and CDR2 is SASEGT. CDR3 sequence reads: CASSTTRSTGELFF. The CDR3, as DNA: TGTGCCAGCAGCACGACTAGGAGCACCGGGGAGCTGTTTTTT.

The chain combines TRBV7-3 with TRBJ2-7; D is possibly TRBD2 (6 bases). CDR1 and CDR2 (germline): SGHTA, FQGTGA. The CDR3 is 14 residues long. Trimming removed 0 bases from V and 1 base from J, with 7 bases in between. The CDR3 protein is CASSLTSGSYEQYF. CDR3 DNA sequence: TGTGCCAGCAGCTTAACCAGCGGGTCCTACGAGCAGTACTTC.

For this clone: The junction departs from germline at one end; a sequencing error may be responsible. The chain combines TRBV28 with TRBJ2-1; possibly TRBD1 for D (6 bases). The CDR3 has 13 residues. Germline values: CDR1 MDHEN, CDR2 SYDVKM. The CDR3 bases are TGTGCCAGCAGTCCTTGGCCTACAGGGCGTATGGTCTTC. It specifies CASSPWPTGRMVF.

The count of this clone is one. The CDR3 nucleotides read TGTGCCAGCTCATCGACAGGGGAGAGCGGGGAGCTGTTTTTT. This gives the protein CASSSTGESGELFF. The chain recombines TRBV18 with TRBJ2-2; 8 nucleotides line up with TRBD1. Germline V gene lookup returns CDR1 KGHSH and CDR2 LQKENI. The CDR3 loop spans 14 amino acids. J lost 7 bases, V lost 5 bases, and 6 bases had no gene match.